This TCR beta chain was identified during a study of radiotherapy plus CTLA-4 blockade in lung cancer. Whole-study results and caveats: There was expansion of tumor-derived TCR clones in blood after radiotherapy plus ipilimumab. Strongest reported response predictors: early blood clone changes and post-radiation interferon-beta.

Germline CDR1 MGHRA, CDR2 YSYEKL. Deletions cut 6 bases from V and 4 bases from J, with 16 bases between. This CDR3 comprises 15 residues. TCRdb's table, derived via immunoSEQ multiplex PCR, lists solely in-frame clones and lacks some. The sample consists of about 80,000 clones, around nine tenths of them appearing once. Comments on this clone: Its antigen remains unknown.

Chemo-refractory metastatic non-small-cell lung cancer patients were treated with focal radiation plus CTLA-4 blockade with ipilimumab. The chain combines TRBV4-1 with TRBJ1-3; D not certain. This clonotype was sampled from a human donor with non-small cell lung cancer who had stable disease on radiotherapy plus ipilimumab. Sequenced material: peripheral blood, taken from a patient treated with radiotherapy plus ipilimumab. DNA for the CDR3: TGCGCCAGCAGAGCTACCCTTGGGGTCGGAAACACCATATATTTT. Its translation: CASRATLGVGNTIYF.